The 10 T cell receptor beta chains presented below share a single source sample, sequenced in a study of control samples from healthy donors and cancer patients (dated by TCRdb to the early 2020s). Library preparation used the immunoSEQ multiplex PCR assay. TCRdb's version of the immuneACCESS table is confined to in-frame rearrangements and falls short of the full clone set. An unresolved V gene accounts for under half of the shortfall where checked; the remainder is of unknown origin. The sample has about 200,000 clones on record. The ten largest clones capture 2.2% of the sample. Sequenced: blood. The receptors here all came from a woman aged 30 to 39 in good health.

The rearrangement uses TRBV19 and TRBJ2-1; 8 nucleotides line up with TRBD1. V was clipped by 5 bases and J by 3 bases; unmatched bases: 3. From germline, CDR1 is LNHDA and CDR2 SQIVND (reference sequence). The length of the CDR3 is 14 residues. CDR3 region: CASSSTGGYNEQFF. CDR3 sequence (DNA): TGTGCCAGTAGTTCAACAGGGGGCTACAATGAGCAGTTCTTC.

The chain couples TRBV27 to TRBJ1-5; D call uncertain. V lost 5 bases, J lost 0 bases, and 11 bases lay in between. There are 15 residues in the CDR3. Per the germline V gene, CDR1 is MNHEY and CDR2 is SMNVEV (reference sequence). The CDR3 loop reads CASSAFRDSNQPQHF. In DNA, the CDR3 is TGTGCCAGCAGTGCGTTTAGGGATAGCAATCAGCCCCAGCATTTT.

The rearrangement joins TRBV28 to TRBJ1-2, with a possible D match to TRBD1 (6 bases). V was shortened by 5 bases and J by 8 bases, with 15 bases between the two germline ends. CDR3 length: 13 residues. Germline V gene sequence: CDR1 MDHEN, CDR2 SYDVKM. The CDR3 DNA sequence: TGTGCCAGCAGTCCCGACAGGATGGGAGGCTACACCTTC. It encodes CASSPDRMGGYTF.

This chain connects TRBV29-1 to TRBJ2-7; either TRBD1 or TRBD2 may fit D (6 bases each). This CDR3 is 14 amino acids long. Germline-derived CDR1 and CDR2 are SQVTM and ANQGSEA. Between the trimmed V and J ends, which lost 0 bases and 7 bases, there was a span of 16 bases. CDR3 sequence reads: CSVEEGVGGKEQYF. As DNA, the CDR3 is TGCAGCGTTGAAGAAGGAGTAGGGGGGAAAGAGCAGTACTTC.

The V and J genes are TRBV23-1 and TRBJ1-5, with no clear D. TRBV23-1 is an open reading frame, and its role is uncertain. Between the trimmed V and J ends, which lost 0 bases and 3 bases, there was a span of 9 bases. This CDR3 has 15 amino acids. CDR3 loop: CASSQSRLVNQPQHF. The CDR3 bases are TGCGCCAGCAGTCAATCGCGGTTAGTCAATCAGCCCCAGCATTTT.

This sequence joins TRBV5-1 and TRBJ2-7, with a tentative D call TRBD2 (6 bases). Trimming stripped 0 bases from V and 2 bases from J, with 12 bases between. The CDR3 contains 15 residues. The germline V gene has CDR1 SGHRS and CDR2 YFSETQ. Written as DNA, the CDR3 is TGCGCCAGCAGCTTGGATGGCGGGGAGCCCTACGAGCAGTACTTC. Translated, it gives CASSLDGGEPYEQYF. The whole variable domain, remainder taken from reference TRBV5-1 and TRBJ2-7, is KAGVTQTPRYLIKTRGQQVTLSCSPISGHRSVSWYQQTPGQGLQFLFEYFSETQRNKGNFPGRFSGRQFSNSRSEMNVSTLELGDSALYLCASSLDGGEPYEQYFGPGTRLTVT.

This chain uses TRBV5-1 with TRBJ2-2; 8 bases line up with TRBD2. The germline gives CDR1 SGHRS, CDR2 YFSETQ. The V gene end was trimmed by 3 bases and the J gene end by 0 bases; junction bases not matched to a gene: 4. The CDR3 is made up of 16 amino acids. The CDR3 DNA sequence: TGCGCCAGCAGCTCCGCAGCGGGGGCGAACACCGGGGAGCTGTTTTTT. This translates into CASSSAAGANTGELFF.

The chain uses TRBV5-3 and TRBJ2-7; D gene uncertain. TRBV5-3 is marked as an open reading frame, function uncertain. V dropped 6 bases and J dropped 2 bases, with 12 bases sitting between them. This CDR3 has 13 amino acids. The CDR3: CARNLERPYEQYF. The DNA for the CDR3 is TGTGCCAGAAATCTGGAGAGGCCCTACGAGCAGTACTTC.

The chain combines TRBV6-5 with TRBJ1-1; D possibly corresponds to TRBD1 (5 bases). V dropped 8 bases and J dropped 1 base, with 11 bases sitting between them. CDR3 length equals 13 residues. Germline V gene lookup returns CDR1 MNHEY and CDR2 SVGAGI. DNA for the CDR3: TGTGCCAGCGCCCACGGGGGGAACACTGAAGCTTTCTTT. Amino acids: CASAHGGNTEAFF.

V is TRBV21-1 and J is TRBJ1-1. TRBV21-1 corresponds to a pseudogene. CDR3 length: 15 amino acids. The CDR3 spells CASSKVGGAGAEAFF. The CDR3 region has the DNA TGTGCCAGCAGCAAAGTGGGAGGGGCAGGGGCTGAAGCTTTCTTT.